These 30 T cell receptor beta chains share one sample of origin, sequenced in a study of T cells in Graves' hyperthyroidism and ophthalmopathy. Amplification of TCR beta CDR3 regions was performed using RNA transcripts as template. The HTBI set primed first-round TCR CDR3 RT-PCR. TCRdb fed the multiplex PCR reads into MiXCR, producing one record per CDR3 protein. Of some 500,000 distinct CDR3 sequences listed, roughly a quarter are singletons. The specimen sequenced was blood. The receptors shown here come from a woman in her thirties with Graves' ophthalmopathy.

On this clonotype itself: A read error may be the cause here, since a much bigger clone is one base away. The V and J genes are TRBV20-1 and TRBJ1-1, with D tentatively TRBD1 (6 bases). This CDR3 is built from 12 residues. With 6 bases removed from V and 4 bases from J, the gap between germline ends came to 12 bases. Germline CDR1 reads DFQATT; CDR2 reads SNEGSKA (reference sequence). The CDR3 DNA reads as TGCAGTGCAGTAAGGGGGAGCACTGAAGCTTTCTTT. Its translation: CSAVRGSTEAFF.

There are many counts of this clonotype. V gene TRBV9 combines with J gene TRBJ1-1; D perhaps matches TRBD1 (5 bases). Germline V CDR1 and CDR2: SGDLS, YYNGEE. Trimming took off 0 bases at V and 7 bases at J, with 10 bases between the two ends. The CDR3 runs 13 residues. DNA for the CDR3: TGTGCCAGCAGCGTAGTGGGCCAGGGTGAAGCTTTCTTT. Protein: CASSVVGQGEAFF.

This clonotype was picked up a small number of times. The V call is TRBV18, the J call TRBJ2-7; D unresolved. V was trimmed by 3 bases and J by 7 bases, leaving 7 bases between them. The CDR3 spans 11 residues. Germline V lookup: CDR1 KGHSH, CDR2 LQKENI. CDR3 sequence reads: CASSPGFEQYF. Written as DNA, the CDR3 is TGTGCCAGCTCACCTGGATTTGAGCAGTACTTC.

V is TRBV11-2 and J is TRBJ2-5, with TRBD1 identical over 9 bases. The V and J ends lost 5 bases and 0 bases, in that order; junction bases with no gene match: 4. Germline V gene sequence: CDR1 SGHAT, CDR2 FQNNGV. The CDR3 totals 15 residues. CDR3 region: CASSGDRENQETQYF. DNA of the CDR3: TGTGCCAGCAGCGGGGACAGGGAAAACCAAGAGACCCAGTACTTC.

This clonotype showed up many times. This chain joins TRBV4-1 and TRBJ2-7, with D unclear. Per the germline V gene, CDR1 is MGHRA and CDR2 is YSYEKL. The CDR3 has 10 residues. The V gene lost 4 bases and the J gene lost 6 bases, with 4 bases spanning the gap. The CDR3 DNA reads as TGCGCCAGCAGCCCTAGCGAGCAGTACTTC. Amino acids: CASSPSEQYF.

This clonotype has at least ten counts. V usage is TRBV5-1 and J usage is TRBJ1-1; possibly TRBD1 for D (5 bases). Germline values: CDR1 SGHRS, CDR2 YFSETQ. V dropped 3 bases and J dropped 0 bases, with 12 bases sitting between them. The CDR3 length is 15 residues. This CDR3 is CASSSIGHLNTEAFF. The DNA of the CDR3 is TGCGCCAGCAGCTCTATCGGACACTTGAACACTGAAGCTTTCTTT.

This clonotype was seen many times. Here the CDR3 reads CASSSRTWGNYGYTF. CDR3 nucleotides: TGTGCCAGCAGTTCTCGGACGTGGGGGAACTATGGCTACACCTTC. This chain connects TRBV12-3 or TRBV12-4 to TRBJ1-2; a weak D match, TRBD1 (5 bases). The ends were cut back, 4 bases at V and 2 bases at J, with 14 bases in the middle. The CDR3 covers 15 residues.

This clonotype was detected many times. The rearrangement joins TRBV2 to TRBJ1-2; perhaps TRBD1 as D (5 bases). Between the trimmed V and J ends, which lost 2 bases and 7 bases, there was a span of 14 bases. Per the germline V gene, CDR1 is SNHLY and CDR2 is FYNNEI. CDR3 length equals 14 residues. CDR3 loop: CASSERRGSSGYTF. DNA of the CDR3: TGTGCCAGCAGTGAAAGGCGGGGGTCTAGTGGCTACACCTTC.

The sample holds many counts of this clonotype. J is TRBJ2-5 and V is TRBV29-1; D may be TRBD1 or TRBD2 (5 bases each). The CDR3 is made up of 12 amino acids. V was clipped by 4 bases and J by 3 bases, with 9 bases between them. Germline CDR1 reads SQVTM; CDR2 reads ANQGSEA. CDR3 region: CSVGGAEETQYF. The CDR3 region has the DNA TGCAGCGTTGGAGGGGCAGAAGAGACCCAGTACTTC.

The chain recombines TRBV2 with TRBJ1-2; 8 nucleotides line up with TRBD1. Germline values: CDR1 SNHLY, CDR2 FYNNEI. The CDR3 is 14 amino acids. The trim removed 6 bases at V and 3 bases at J, leaving 6 bases unmatched. The chain's CDR3 is CASSTQGADYGYTF. The CDR3 DNA reads as TGTGCCAGCAGCACCCAGGGGGCAGACTATGGCTACACCTTC.

This clonotype has ten or more counts. The DNA for the CDR3 is TGTGCCATCAGTGAGGTGACTGAAGCTTTCTTT. It encodes CAISEVTEAFF. The gene calls are TRBV10-3 and TRBJ1-1; no definite D call. Germline loops: CDR1 ENHRY, CDR2 SYGVKD. V lost 2 bases and J 5 bases, leaving 3 bases between the germline ends. This CDR3 contains 11 residues.

Ten or more counts support this clonotype. At one of its ends the junction is not consistent with the germline gene, which may arise from a read error. The chain joins TRBV28 to TRBJ2-5; D remains unclear. CDR1 and CDR2 (germline): MDHEN, SYDVKM. There are 8 residues in the CDR3. In nucleotides, the CDR3 is TGTGCCAGCGGTTACACTAACTTC. It codes for CASGYTNF.

This clonotype occurred many times. This sequence joins TRBV6-2 or TRBV6-3 and TRBJ1-5; no clear D gene. The CDR3 loop spans 12 amino acids. Germline V CDR1 and CDR2: MNHEY, SVGEGT. Trimming took off 4 bases at V and 5 bases at J, with 6 bases between the two ends. CDR3 region: CASSSQDQPQHF. The DNA for the CDR3 is TGTGCCAGCAGTTCGCAGGATCAGCCCCAGCATTTT.

This clonotype was counted at least ten times. This chain uses TRBV30 with TRBJ1-2; D unresolved. CDR1 is GTSNPN, CDR2 SVGIG, per germline (reference sequence). Deletions cut 0 bases from V and 0 bases from J, with 5 bases between. The CDR3 runs to 13 residues. CDR3 in amino acids: CAWSVEANYGYTF. In DNA, the CDR3 is TGTGCCTGGAGTGTTGAGGCTAACTATGGCTACACCTTC.

This clonotype was seen at least ten times. The V and J genes are TRBV12-3 or TRBV12-4 and TRBJ2-6, with no clear D. V gave up 9 bases and J gave up 0 bases, with 12 bases separating them. The CDR3 has 15 residues. The CDR3 DNA is TGTGCCAGTATGCCTGACCTCTCTGGGGCCAACGTCCTGACTTTC. Translating it yields CASMPDLSGANVLTF.

CDR3 loop: CSARWGSNQPQHF. Written as DNA, the CDR3 is TGCAGTGCTAGATGGGGTAGCAATCAGCCCCAGCATTTT. The rearrangement uses TRBV20-1 and TRBJ1-5; D uncertain. The germline CDR1 and CDR2 sequences are DFQATT and SNEGSKA (reference sequence). V was clipped by 2 bases and J by 0 bases, with 5 bases between them. The length of the CDR3 is 13 residues.

With respect to this clonotype: A read error may be the cause here, since a much bigger clone is one base away. J is TRBJ2-5 and V is TRBV6-1; either TRBD1 or TRBD2 may fit D (6 bases each). The length of the CDR3 is 14 residues. CDR1 MNHNS and CDR2 SASEGT come from the germline V gene. The CDR3 DNA reads as TGTGTCAGCAGTGGCGGGACATCTCAAGAGACCCAGTACTTC. As protein: CVSSGGTSQETQYF.

This clonotype occurred a few times. The chain's CDR3 is CSAQDRGRIYEQYF. As DNA, the CDR3 is TGCAGTGCTCAAGACAGGGGGCGAATCTACGAGCAGTACTTC. The rearrangement links TRBV20-1 to TRBJ2-7; 10 bases fit TRBD1. The germline V gene has CDR1 DFQATT and CDR2 SNEGSKA (reference sequence). V lost 5 bases and J lost 3; bases outside the gene matches: 7. This CDR3 is 14 amino acids long.

This sequence joins TRBV3-1 and TRBJ2-2; no clear D gene. From germline, CDR1 is LGHDT and CDR2 YNNKEL (reference sequence). Trimming pared 0 bases from V and 2 bases from J, leaving 7 bases between. The CDR3 is 15 amino acids. The CDR3 region has the DNA TGTGCCAGCAGCCAAGATTTGGTAAACACCGGGGAGCTGTTTTTT. Amino acids: CASSQDLVNTGELFF.

This clonotype was seen many times. A read error may explain this, as a much larger clone is one base away. The chain uses TRBV24-1 and TRBJ2-4; 8 bases line up with TRBD2. Germline lookup yields CDR1 KGHDR and CDR2 SFDVKD. CDR3 length: 15 residues. The CDR3 protein is CATSDAGTRANIKYF. The CDR3 nucleotides are TGTGCCACCAGTGATGCCGGGACTAGAGCTAACATTAAGTACTTC.

The chain is built from TRBV5-1 and TRBJ2-2; D gene uncertain. Trimming took 4 bases from V and 0 from J, leaving 13 bases between them. Germline V gene data show CDR1 as SGHRS and CDR2 as YFSETQ. The CDR3 has 16 amino acids. The CDR3 bases are TGCGCCAGCAGCCAAGCACAGCTAGCGAACACCGGGGAGCTGTTTTTT. It encodes CASSQAQLANTGELFF.

A remark on this clonotype: Germline is not matched at one junction end, which may reflect a read error. This chain joins TRBV7-8 and TRBJ1-3; 8 bases align to TRBD1. The CDR3 length is 15 residues. CDR1 SGHVS and CDR2 FQNEAQ come from the germline V gene. This chain's CDR3 is CASNEQGVSGNTIYF. As DNA, the CDR3 is TGTGCCAGCAACGAACAGGGGGTCTCTGGAAACACTATATATTTT.

This clonotype was detected many times. The chain couples TRBV6-1 to TRBJ1-1; TRBD1 might be the D (6 bases). V lost 6 bases to trimming and J lost 1 base, with 15 bases between them. The CDR3 covers 15 residues. The germline V gene has CDR1 MNHNS and CDR2 SASEGT. CDR3 sequence reads: CASSGWEGGNTEAFF. The CDR3 DNA is TGTGCCAGCAGCGGATGGGAAGGGGGGAACACTGAAGCTTTCTTT.

The sample holds many counts of this clonotype. The rearrangement uses TRBV20-1 and TRBJ1-1, with no clear D. V dropped 3 bases and J dropped 0 bases, with 11 bases sitting between them. Per the germline V gene, CDR1 is DFQATT and CDR2 is SNEGSKA (reference sequence). The CDR3 is made up of 14 amino acids. The CDR3 DNA sequence: TGCAGTGCTAGTAAGACACCCATGAACACTGAAGCTTTCTTT. Its translation is CSASKTPMNTEAFF.

In its sample, this clonotype was seen many times. The chain couples TRBV10-3 to TRBJ1-2; a possible D gene is TRBD1 (5 bases). CDR1 and CDR2 (germline): ENHRY, SYGVKD. The CDR3 covers 13 residues. V shed 9 bases and J shed 4 bases, with 15 bases lying between them. The CDR3 coding sequence is TGTGCCATGCGGGACCCGGGCGGCTATGGCTACACCTTC. This codes for CAMRDPGGYGYTF.

This clonotype was detected a few times. The genes are TRBV4-1 and TRBJ1-2; a weak D match, TRBD1 (5 bases). This CDR3 is built from 14 residues. Trimming removed 5 bases from V and 4 bases from J, with 14 bases in between. Germline values: CDR1 MGHRA, CDR2 YSYEKL. CDR3 sequence reads: CASSSPPGVYGYTF. As DNA, the CDR3 is TGCGCCAGCAGCAGCCCTCCGGGGGTCTATGGCTACACCTTC.

This clonotype was recorded a few times. The genes are TRBV28 and TRBJ1-5; unclear D gene. Per germline, CDR1 MDHEN and CDR2 SYDVKM. V lost 4 bases to trimming and J lost 9 bases, with 16 bases between them. This CDR3 spans 14 amino acids. CDR3: CASSSPGLRGPQHF. The CDR3 region has the DNA TGTGCCAGCAGTTCCCCCGGGCTCCGGGGGCCCCAGCATTTT.

This clonotype was found many times. The V and J genes are TRBV7-8 and TRBJ2-7; TRBD1 aligns across 8 bases. The CDR3 totals 15 residues. The germline CDR1 and CDR2 sequences are SGHVS and FQNEAQ. After removal of 0 bases from V and 7 bases from J, the junction contained 8 bases not matched to a gene. CDR3 sequence reads: CASSLAGQVYWEQYF. The CDR3 nucleotides are TGTGCCAGCAGCTTAGCGGGACAGGTGTACTGGGAGCAGTACTTC.

The rearrangement links TRBV29-1 to TRBJ2-5; no definite D call. Germline CDR1 is SQVTM and CDR2 is ANQGSEA. This CDR3 spans 13 amino acids. The V end lost 1 base, the J end lost 6 bases, and 12 bases lay between the germline ends. The CDR3 DNA follows: TGCAGCGTTGAAGTACCGTTTGGGAAGACCCAGTACTTC. Encoded protein: CSVEVPFGKTQYF. The complete variable domain, with remaining parts taken from reference TRBV29-1 and TRBJ2-5, reads SAVISQKPSRDICQRGTSLTIQCQVDSQVTMMFWYRQQPGQSLTLIATANQGSEATYESGFVIDKFPISRPNLTFSTLTVSNMSPEDSSIYLCSVEVPFGKTQYFGPGTRLLVL.

The rearrangement links TRBV6-2 or TRBV6-3 to TRBJ2-5; 11 positions agree with TRBD2. The CDR3 is 17 residues long. Looked up from germline, CDR1 is MNHEY and CDR2 is SVGEGT. The V segment lost 4 bases and the J segment 2 bases; nucleotides outside the gene matches: 9. CDR3 residues: CASSLGLADLLQETQYF. DNA for the CDR3: TGTGCCAGCAGTTTGGGACTAGCGGATTTGTTACAAGAGACCCAGTACTTC.